The T cell receptor (beta chain) under discussion was sequenced for a study of blood T cells in healthy people across ages. Sample-barcoded 5' priming and a J-beta primer mix drove a second PCR of about 7 to 12 cycles. Via MiXCR, TCRdb re-called the 5' RACE reads, giving one row per CDR3 protein. The repertoire holds over a million distinct CDR3 sequences, with around 39% as singletons. Germline assignment: CDR1 MGHRA and CDR2 YSYEKL. This CDR3 is 15 amino acids long. V lost 6 bases to trimming and J lost 2 bases, with 17 bases between them. The gene calls are TRBV4-1 and TRBJ2-7, with no clear D. The source is a woman aged 18-30 years in good health. The source material was blood. CDR3 protein: CASRLADVATYEQYF. The DNA of the CDR3 is TGCGCCAGCAGACTGGCAGACGTAGCCACCTACGAGCAGTACTTC.